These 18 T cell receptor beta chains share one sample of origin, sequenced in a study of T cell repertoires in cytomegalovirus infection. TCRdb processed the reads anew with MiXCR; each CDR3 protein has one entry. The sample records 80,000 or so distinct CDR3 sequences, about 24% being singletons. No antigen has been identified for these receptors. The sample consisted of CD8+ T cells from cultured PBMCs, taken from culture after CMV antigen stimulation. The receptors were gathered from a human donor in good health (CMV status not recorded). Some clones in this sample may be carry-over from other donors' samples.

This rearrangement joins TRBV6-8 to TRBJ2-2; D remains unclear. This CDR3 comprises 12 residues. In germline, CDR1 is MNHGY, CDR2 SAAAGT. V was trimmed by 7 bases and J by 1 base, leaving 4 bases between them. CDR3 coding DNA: TGTGCCAGCACACAGAACACCGGGGAGCTGTTTTTT. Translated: CASTQNTGELFF.

The CDR3 DNA is TGTGCCAGCAGCGTAGACACCGGGGAGCTGTTTTTT. Translating it yields CASSVDTGELFF. The rearrangement uses TRBV9 and TRBJ2-2; no reliable D call. The CDR3 is 12 residues long. Germline CDR1 and CDR2: SGDLS and YYNGEE. The V and J ends lost 0 bases and 3 bases respectively, with 0 bases between them. The entire variable domain, with the rest obtained from reference TRBV9 and TRBJ2-2, is as follows: DSGVTQTPKHLITATGQRVTLRCSPRSGDLSVYWYQQSLDQGLQFLIQYYNGEERAKGNILERFSAQQFPDLHSELNLSSLELGDSALYFCASSVDTGELFFGEGSRLTVL.

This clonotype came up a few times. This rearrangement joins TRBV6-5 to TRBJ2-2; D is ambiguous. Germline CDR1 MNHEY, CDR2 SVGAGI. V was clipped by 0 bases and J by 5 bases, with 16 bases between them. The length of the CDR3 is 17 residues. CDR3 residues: CASSYSNSRRATGELFF. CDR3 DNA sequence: TGTGCCAGCAGTTACTCGAATTCCCGACGGGCAACCGGGGAGCTGTTTTTT.

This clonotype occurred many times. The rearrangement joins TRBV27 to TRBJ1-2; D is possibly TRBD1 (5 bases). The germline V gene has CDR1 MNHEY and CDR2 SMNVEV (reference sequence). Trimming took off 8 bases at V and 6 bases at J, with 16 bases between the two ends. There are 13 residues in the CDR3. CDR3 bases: TGTGCCAGCTACGGGGTCTTAGGGGATGGCTACACCTTC. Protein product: CASYGVLGDGYTF.

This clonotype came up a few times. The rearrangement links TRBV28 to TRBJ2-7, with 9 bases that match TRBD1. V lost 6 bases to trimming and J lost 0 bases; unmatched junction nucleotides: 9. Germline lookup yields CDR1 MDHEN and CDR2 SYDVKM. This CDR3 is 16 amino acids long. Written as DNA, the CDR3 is TGTGCCAGCAGCGAAACCGGGACAGGGATCTCCTACGAGCAGTACTTC. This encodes CASSETGTGISYEQYF.

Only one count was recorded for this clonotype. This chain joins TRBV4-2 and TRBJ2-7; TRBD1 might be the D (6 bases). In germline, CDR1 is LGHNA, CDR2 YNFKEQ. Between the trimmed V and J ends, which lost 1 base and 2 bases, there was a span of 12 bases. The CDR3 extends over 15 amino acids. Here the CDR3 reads CASSQGGQGPYEQYF. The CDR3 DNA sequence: TGTGCCAGCAGCCAAGGGGGTCAGGGGCCCTACGAGCAGTACTTC.

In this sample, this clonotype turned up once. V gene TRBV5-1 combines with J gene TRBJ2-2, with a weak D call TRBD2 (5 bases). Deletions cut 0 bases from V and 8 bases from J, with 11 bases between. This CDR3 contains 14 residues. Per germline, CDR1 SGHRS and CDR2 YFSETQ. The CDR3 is CASSLEWRNGELFF. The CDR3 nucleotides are TGCGCCAGCAGCTTGGAGTGGAGGAATGGGGAGCTGTTTTTT.

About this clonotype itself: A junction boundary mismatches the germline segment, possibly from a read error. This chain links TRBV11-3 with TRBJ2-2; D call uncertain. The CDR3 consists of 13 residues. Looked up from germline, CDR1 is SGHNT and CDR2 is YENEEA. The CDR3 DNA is TGTGCCAACAGCCTTACTAACACCGGGGAGCTGTTTTTT. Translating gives CANSLTNTGELFF.

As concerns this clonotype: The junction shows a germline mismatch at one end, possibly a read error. The CDR3, as DNA: TGTGCCAGCAGTTTGCGCCCTAGCGGGAACTACGAGCAGTGCTTC. Translating gives CASSLRPSGNYEQCF. The rearrangement joins TRBV12-3 or TRBV12-4 to TRBJ2-7, with 9 bases that match TRBD2. The CDR3 length is 15 residues.

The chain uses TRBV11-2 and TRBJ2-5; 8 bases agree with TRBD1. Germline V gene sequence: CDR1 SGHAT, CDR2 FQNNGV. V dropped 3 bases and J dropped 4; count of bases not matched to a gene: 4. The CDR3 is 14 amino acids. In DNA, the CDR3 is TGTGCCAGCAGCTTTTCCAGGGGGCGAGAGACCCAGTACTTC. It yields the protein CASSFSRGRETQYF.

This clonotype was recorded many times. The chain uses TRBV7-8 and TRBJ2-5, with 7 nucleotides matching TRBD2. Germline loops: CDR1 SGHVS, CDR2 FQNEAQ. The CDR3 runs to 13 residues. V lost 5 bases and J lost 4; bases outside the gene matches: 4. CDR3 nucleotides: TGTGCCAGCAGCCCGTGGGAGGGAGAGACCCAGTACTTC. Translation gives CASSPWEGETQYF.

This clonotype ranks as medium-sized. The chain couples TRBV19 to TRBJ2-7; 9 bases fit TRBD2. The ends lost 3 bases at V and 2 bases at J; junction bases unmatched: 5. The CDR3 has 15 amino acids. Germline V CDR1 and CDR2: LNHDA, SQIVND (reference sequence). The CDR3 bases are TGTGCCAGTAGTATGGGGACTAGCCTTACCTACGAGCAGTACTTC. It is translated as CASSMGTSLTYEQYF.

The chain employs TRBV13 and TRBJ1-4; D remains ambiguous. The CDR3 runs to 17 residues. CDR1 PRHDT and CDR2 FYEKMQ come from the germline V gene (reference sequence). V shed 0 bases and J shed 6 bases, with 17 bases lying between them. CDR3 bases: TGTGCCAGCAGCTTAGGTCGCCGGGAAACGATGGATGAAAAACTGTTTTTT. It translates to CASSLGRRETMDEKLFF.

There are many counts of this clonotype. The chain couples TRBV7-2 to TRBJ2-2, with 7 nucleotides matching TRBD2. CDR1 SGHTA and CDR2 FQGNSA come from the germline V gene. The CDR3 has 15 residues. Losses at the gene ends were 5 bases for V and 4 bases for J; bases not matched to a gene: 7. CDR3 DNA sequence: TGTGCCAGCAGCGCACCGGGACTACCCACCGGGGAGCTGTTTTTT. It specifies CASSAPGLPTGELFF.

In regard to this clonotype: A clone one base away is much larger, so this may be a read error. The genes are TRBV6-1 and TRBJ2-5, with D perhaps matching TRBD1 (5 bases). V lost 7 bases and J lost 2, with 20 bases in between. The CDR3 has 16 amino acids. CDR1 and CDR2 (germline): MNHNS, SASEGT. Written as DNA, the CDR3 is TGTGCCAGCATTGAGATACGTAACAGGTTGCAAGAGACCCAGTACTTC. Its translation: CASIEIRNRLQETQYF.

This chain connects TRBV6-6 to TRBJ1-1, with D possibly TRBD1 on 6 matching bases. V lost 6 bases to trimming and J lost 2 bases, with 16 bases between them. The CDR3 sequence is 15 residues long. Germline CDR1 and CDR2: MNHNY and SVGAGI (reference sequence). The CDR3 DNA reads TGTGCCAGCAGATTATCAGGACAGACCAACACTGAAGCTTTCTTT. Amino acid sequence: CASRLSGQTNTEAFF.

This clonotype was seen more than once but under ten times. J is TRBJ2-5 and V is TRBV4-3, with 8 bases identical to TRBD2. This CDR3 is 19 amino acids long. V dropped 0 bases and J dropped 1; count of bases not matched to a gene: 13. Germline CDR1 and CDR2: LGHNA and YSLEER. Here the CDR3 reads CASSQDSTSGGGPQETQYF. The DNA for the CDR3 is TGCGCCAGCAGCCAAGATAGCACTAGCGGAGGAGGGCCCCAAGAGACCCAGTACTTC.

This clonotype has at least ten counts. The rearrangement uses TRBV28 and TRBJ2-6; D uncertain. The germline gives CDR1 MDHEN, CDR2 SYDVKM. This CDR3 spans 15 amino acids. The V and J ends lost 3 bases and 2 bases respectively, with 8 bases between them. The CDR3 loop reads CASSFEVPGANVLTF. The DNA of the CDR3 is TGTGCCAGCAGTTTCGAGGTTCCTGGGGCCAACGTCCTGACTTTC.